A single sample is the source of the 22 T cell receptor beta chains below, sequenced in a study of PD-L1 blockade in urothelial cancer. Libraries were prepared by immunoSEQ multiplex PCR; TCRdb keeps only in-frame clonotypes and omits some of them. The sample consists of 80,000 to 100,000 clones, about four fifths of them appearing once. Sequenced here: PBMCs, sampled around atezolizumab (anti-PD-L1) treatment. All receptors come from a man in his 70s with urothelial cancer.

The chain combines TRBV5-1 with TRBJ2-5, with TRBD2 identical over 10 bases. The germline CDR1 and CDR2 sequences are SGHRS and YFSETQ. V trimming: 0 bases; J trimming: 0 bases; junction bases outside the gene matches: 8. This CDR3 comprises 18 residues. CDR3 amino acids: CASSLGLGTSVYQETQYF. For the CDR3, the DNA is TGCGCCAGCAGCTTGGGGCTGGGGACTAGCGTCTACCAAGAGACCCAGTACTTC.

V usage is TRBV7-9 and J usage is TRBJ1-4, with TRBD1 identical over 9 bases. CDR1 and CDR2 from the germline V gene are SEHNR and FQNEAQ (reference sequence). The V and J ends lost 4 bases and 8 bases, in that order; junction bases with no gene match: 5. The CDR3 is 14 amino acids. The CDR3 is CASSSDRGSEKLFF. CDR3 DNA: TGTGCCAGCAGCTCGGACAGGGGAAGCGAAAAACTGTTTTTT.

The chain couples TRBV27 to TRBJ1-2, with D unresolved. The CDR3 loop spans 14 amino acids. Germline CDR1 and CDR2: MNHEY and SMNVEV (reference sequence). V lost 0 bases, J lost 5 bases, and 10 bases lay in between. CDR3 DNA sequence: TGTGCCAGCAGTTTATCCTGGCAGAAATATGGCTACACCTTC. Protein: CASSLSWQKYGYTF.

With regard to this clone: Relative to the germline gene, one junction end is altered; a read error may explain this. The chain combines TRBV7-7 with TRBJ2-5, with D possibly TRBD1 on 7 matching bases. The CDR3 has 13 amino acids. Germline CDR1 is SSHAT and CDR2 is FNYEAQ (reference sequence). The CDR3 coding sequence is TGTGCTAGCAGCTTATCAGGGGGGGAGACCCAGTACTTC. Amino acids: CASSLSGGETQYF.

The chain carries TRBV6-9 and TRBJ1-6; D not certain. Trimming cost V 2 bases and J 2 bases, with 16 bases left between them. CDR1 is MNHGY, CDR2 SVAAGI, per germline. This CDR3 is 18 amino acids long. DNA for the CDR3: TGTGCCAGCAGTTATCCAGACCCCCGAGGCACCTATAATTCACCCCTCCACTTT. As protein: CASSYPDPRGTYNSPLHF.

The chain couples TRBV6-5 to TRBJ2-1, with no clear D. V dropped 7 bases and J dropped 6 bases, with 13 bases sitting between them. Germline V gives CDR1 MNHEY, CDR2 SVGAGI. This CDR3 comprises 13 residues. Here the CDR3 reads CASTPASFNEQFF. The CDR3 bases are TGTGCCAGCACCCCGGCTAGTTTCAATGAGCAGTTCTTC.

The chain employs TRBV7-3 and TRBJ2-1, with D tentatively TRBD2 (5 bases). The CDR3 length is 14 residues. CDR1 SGHTA and CDR2 FQGTGA come from the germline V gene. V dropped 3 bases and J dropped 4 bases, with 10 bases sitting between them. CDR3 residues: CASSLGRGYNEQFF. The CDR3 coding sequence is TGTGCCAGCAGCTTGGGTCGGGGATACAATGAGCAGTTCTTC.

The chain carries TRBV7-9 and TRBJ2-2, with TRBD1 matching over 9 bases. The germline gives CDR1 SEHNR, CDR2 FQNEAQ (reference sequence). The CDR3 sequence is 15 residues long. J gave up 6 bases and V 5 bases, and 7 bases lay outside the gene matches. The CDR3 region is CASSTWTGAAGELFF. CDR3 DNA sequence: TGTGCCAGCAGCACCTGGACAGGGGCGGCCGGGGAGCTGTTTTTT.

The chain recombines TRBV7-9 with TRBJ2-2; 13 bases align to TRBD2. The V gene end was trimmed by 6 bases and the J gene end by 2 bases; junction bases not matched to a gene: 3. The CDR3 extends over 16 amino acids. Germline-derived CDR1 and CDR2 are SEHNR and FQNEAQ (reference sequence). The CDR3 is CASRGTSGINTGELFF. DNA for the CDR3: TGTGCCAGCAGGGGGACTAGCGGGATTAACACCGGGGAGCTGTTTTTT. The whole variable domain, remainder taken from reference TRBV7-9 and TRBJ2-2, is DTGVSQNPRHKITKRGQNVTFRCDPISEHNRLYWYRQTLGQGPEFLTYFQNEAQLEKSRLLSDRFSAERPKGSFSTLEIQRTEQGDSAMYLCASRGTSGINTGELFFGEGSRLTVL.

The chain uses TRBV10-3 and TRBJ1-6; a possible D gene is TRBD1 (6 bases). V shed 6 bases and J shed 7 bases, with 10 bases lying between them. CDR1 is ENHRY and CDR2 is SYGVKD in the germline V gene. This CDR3 spans 13 amino acids. The DNA of the CDR3 is TGTGCCATCAGAGGACAGCTCAATTCACCCCTCCACTTT. Residues: CAIRGQLNSPLHF.

This chain links TRBV10-2 with TRBJ2-3; possible D gene TRBD1, 6 bases. The CDR3 runs 13 residues. V gave up 5 bases and J gave up 3 bases, with 9 bases separating them. Per germline, CDR1 WSHSY and CDR2 SAAADI. CDR3 loop: CASSTTGTDTQYF. The CDR3 DNA reads as TGCGCCAGCAGTACCACAGGGACAGATACGCAGTATTTT.

The V gene is TRBV7-9, the J gene TRBJ2-2; D is perhaps TRBD2 (6 bases). In germline, CDR1 is SEHNR, CDR2 FQNEAQ (reference sequence). The CDR3 extends over 15 amino acids. The ends were cut back, 3 bases at V and 4 bases at J, with 12 bases in the middle. The CDR3 spells CASSLLEGPTGELFF. The DNA for the CDR3 is TGTGCCAGCAGCTTGTTGGAGGGGCCCACCGGGGAGCTGTTTTTT.

This clone was detected once. V and J are TRBV7-2 and TRBJ2-2, with D unresolved. Trimming shortened V by 5 bases and J by 4 bases, and 14 bases separated the two germline ends. The CDR3 contains 15 residues. The germline V gene has CDR1 SGHTA and CDR2 FQGNSA. CDR3 nucleotides: TGTGCCAGCAGCCGTCTTATGCTATCCACCGGGGAGCTGTTTTTT. Protein: CASSRLMLSTGELFF.

The chain employs TRBV25-1 and TRBJ1-3; D not certain. The CDR3 loop spans 12 amino acids. V was cut by 8 bases and J by 4 bases, with 9 bases left in between. CDR1 and CDR2 (germline): MGHDK, SYGVNS. CDR3 in DNA: TGTGCCAGCCACTCCCCCGGAAACACCATATATTTT. Residues: CASHSPGNTIYF. The full variable domain, rest sourced from reference TRBV25-1 and TRBJ1-3, is EADIYQTPRYLVIGTGKKITLECSQTMGHDKMYWYQQDPGMELHLIHYSYGVNSTEKGDLSSESTVSRIRTEHFPLTLESARPSHTSQYLCASHSPGNTIYFGEGSWLTVV.

The V and J genes are TRBV9 and TRBJ2-7; 8 positions match TRBD1. Germline V gene sequence: CDR1 SGDLS, CDR2 YYNGEE. V shed 0 bases and J 2 bases; nucleotides not matched to a gene: 7. This CDR3 region has 16 residues. The CDR3: CASSVGPQQGAYEQYF. The DNA for the CDR3 is TGTGCCAGCAGCGTAGGACCCCAACAGGGGGCCTACGAGCAGTACTTC.

A few counts support this clone. The V call is TRBV7-9, the J call TRBJ2-1; 10 bases line up with TRBD2. Germline V CDR1 and CDR2: SEHNR, FQNEAQ (reference sequence). J gave up 10 bases and V 1 base, and 1 base lay outside the gene matches. CDR3 length: 13 amino acids. This CDR3 reads CASSLGTSGEQFF. CDR3 DNA sequence: TGTGCCAGCAGCTTAGGGACTAGCGGAGAGCAGTTCTTC. The whole variable domain, filled in from reference TRBV7-9 and TRBJ2-1, reads DTGVSQNPRHKITKRGQNVTFRCDPISEHNRLYWYRQTLGQGPEFLTYFQNEAQLEKSRLLSDRFSAERPKGSFSTLEIQRTEQGDSAMYLCASSLGTSGEQFFGPGTRLTVL.

The chain recombines TRBV9 with TRBJ2-2, with 7 bases matching TRBD1. Per germline, CDR1 SGDLS and CDR2 YYNGEE. The V segment lost 6 bases and the J segment 4 bases; nucleotides outside the gene matches: 3. The CDR3 covers 13 residues. CDR3 protein: CASNRDSTGELFF. CDR3 coding DNA: TGTGCCAGCAACAGGGACAGCACCGGGGAGCTGTTTTTT.

The chain uses TRBV28 and TRBJ2-7; 9 bases match TRBD1. CDR3 length: 16 residues. J lost 5 bases, V lost 5 bases, and 13 bases had no gene match. The germline V gene encodes CDR1 MDHEN and CDR2 SYDVKM. The CDR3 loop reads CASSPTPRDRVHEQYF. The CDR3 DNA reads as TGTGCCAGCAGTCCCACCCCCCGGGACAGGGTCCACGAGCAGTACTTC.

Only one count was recorded for this clone. The genes are TRBV9 and TRBJ2-1, with D perhaps TRBD2 (5 bases). The V and J ends lost 4 bases and 4 bases respectively, with 12 bases between them. The CDR3 consists of 14 residues. The germline CDR1 and CDR2 sequences are SGDLS and YYNGEE. The CDR3 spells CASSPGINYNEQFF. The CDR3 nucleotides read TGTGCCAGCAGCCCGGGAATAAATTACAATGAGCAGTTCTTC.

This clone has just one count. V usage is TRBV10-3 and J usage is TRBJ2-2, with D possibly matching TRBD1 (6 bases). This CDR3 has 14 residues. Per germline, CDR1 ENHRY and CDR2 SYGVKD. The V end was cut by 4 bases, the J end by 4 bases, with 10 bases between. CDR3 region: CAISVQGLTGELFF. In DNA, the CDR3 is TGTGCCATCAGTGTGCAGGGGCTCACCGGGGAGCTGTTTTTT.

Of note for this clone: One end of the junction fails to match germline, which may point to a read error. This chain connects TRBV7-7 to TRBJ2-3, with D possibly being TRBD2 (6 bases). Germline V gives CDR1 SSHAT, CDR2 FNYEAQ (reference sequence). This CDR3 region has 13 residues. The CDR3 coding sequence is TGTGCTAGCAGCTTAGGGAGGACAGATACGCAGTATTTT. Protein: CASSLGRTDTQYF.

The sample holds a few counts of this clone. This chain connects TRBV6-1 to TRBJ1-4, with TRBD1 matching over 7 bases. With 7 bases clipped from V and 4 bases from J, the junction kept 9 bases outside the gene matches. The CDR3 loop spans 15 amino acids. Germline V gene data show CDR1 as MNHNS and CDR2 as SASEGT. The CDR3 DNA sequence: TGTGCCAGCATAGACAGGGTTAGCGGTAATGAAAAACTGTTTTTT. Protein product: CASIDRVSGNEKLFF.